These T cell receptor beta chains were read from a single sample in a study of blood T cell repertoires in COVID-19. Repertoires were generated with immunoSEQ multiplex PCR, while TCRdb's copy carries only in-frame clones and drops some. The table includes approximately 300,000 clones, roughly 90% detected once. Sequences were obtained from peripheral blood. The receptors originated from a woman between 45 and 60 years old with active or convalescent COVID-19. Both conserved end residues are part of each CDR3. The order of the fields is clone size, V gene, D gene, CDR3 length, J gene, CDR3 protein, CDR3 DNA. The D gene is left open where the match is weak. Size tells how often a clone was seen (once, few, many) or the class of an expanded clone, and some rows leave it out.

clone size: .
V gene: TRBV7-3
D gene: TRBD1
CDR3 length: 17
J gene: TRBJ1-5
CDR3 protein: CASSFIDRGGDNQPQHF
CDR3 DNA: TGTGCCAGCAGTTTTATCGACAGGGGCGGGGACAATCAGCCCCAGCATTTT

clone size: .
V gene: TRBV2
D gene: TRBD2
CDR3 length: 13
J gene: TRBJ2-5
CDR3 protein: CASTLAAQETQYF
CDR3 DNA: TGTGCCAGCACACTAGCGGCCCAAGAGACCCAGTACTTC

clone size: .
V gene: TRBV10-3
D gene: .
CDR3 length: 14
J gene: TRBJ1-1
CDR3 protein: CAIKLGREDTEAFF
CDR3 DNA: TGTGCCATCAAACTTGGCAGGGAGGACACTGAAGCTTTCTTT

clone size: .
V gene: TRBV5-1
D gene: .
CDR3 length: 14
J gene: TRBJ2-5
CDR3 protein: CASSLGPPGETQYF
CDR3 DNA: TGCGCCAGCAGCTTGGGTCCACCAGGAGAGACCCAGTACTTC

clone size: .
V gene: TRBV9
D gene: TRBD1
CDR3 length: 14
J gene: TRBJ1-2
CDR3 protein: CASSSGTGNYGYTF
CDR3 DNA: TGTGCCAGCAGCTCAGGGACAGGGAACTATGGCTACACCTTC

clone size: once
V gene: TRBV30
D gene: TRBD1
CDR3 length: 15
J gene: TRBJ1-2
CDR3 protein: CAWSGGTGTNYGYTF
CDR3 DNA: TGTGCCTGGAGTGGGGGGACAGGCACTAACTATGGCTACACCTTC

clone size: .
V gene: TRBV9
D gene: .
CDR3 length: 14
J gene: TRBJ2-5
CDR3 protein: CASSVGQGWETQYF
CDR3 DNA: TGTGCCAGCAGCGTAGGGCAGGGATGGGAGACCCAGTACTTC

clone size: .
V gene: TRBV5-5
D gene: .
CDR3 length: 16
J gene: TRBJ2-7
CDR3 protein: CASSLLQGVRSYEQYF
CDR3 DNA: TGTGCCAGCAGCCTTCTACAGGGTGTAAGATCCTACGAGCAGTACTTC

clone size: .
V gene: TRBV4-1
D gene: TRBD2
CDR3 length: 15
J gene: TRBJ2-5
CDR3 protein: CASSPGTSGVETQYF
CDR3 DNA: TGCGCCAGCAGCCCCGGGACTAGCGGGGTAGAGACCCAGTACTTC

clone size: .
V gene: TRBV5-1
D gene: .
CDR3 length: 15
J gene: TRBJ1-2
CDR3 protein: CASSGASGGDYGYTF
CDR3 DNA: TGCGCCAGCAGCGGGGCGTCGGGGGGCGACTATGGCTACACCTTC

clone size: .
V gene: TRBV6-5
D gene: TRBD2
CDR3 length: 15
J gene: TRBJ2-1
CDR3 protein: CASTPGTSGGSEQFF
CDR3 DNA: TGTGCCAGCACCCCCGGGACTAGCGGGGGGAGTGAGCAGTTCTTC

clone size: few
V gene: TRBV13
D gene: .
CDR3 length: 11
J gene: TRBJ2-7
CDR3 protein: CASSSRYEQYF
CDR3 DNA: TGTGCCAGCAGCTCTAGATACGAGCAGTACTTC

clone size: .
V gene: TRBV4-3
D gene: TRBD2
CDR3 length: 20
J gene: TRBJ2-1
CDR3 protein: CASSQSYAPRREVGGNEQFF
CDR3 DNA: TGCGCCAGCAGCCAAAGTTATGCTCCTAGGCGGGAGGTGGGCGGCAATGAGCAGTTCTTC

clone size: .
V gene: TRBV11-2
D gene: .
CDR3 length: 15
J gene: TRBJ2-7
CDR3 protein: CASSFDRDFYYEQYF
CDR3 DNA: TGTGCCAGCAGCTTCGACAGGGACTTCTACTACGAGCAGTACTTC

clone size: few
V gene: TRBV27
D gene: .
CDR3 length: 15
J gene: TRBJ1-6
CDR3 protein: CASSLWGDVNSPLHF
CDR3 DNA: TGTGCCAGCAGTTTATGGGGGGATGTTAATTCACCCCTCCACTTT

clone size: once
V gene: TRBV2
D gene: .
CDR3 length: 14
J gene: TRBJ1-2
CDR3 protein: CASSEAGQLDGYTF
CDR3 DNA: TGTGCCAGCAGTGAAGCTGGGCAACTAGATGGCTACACCTTC

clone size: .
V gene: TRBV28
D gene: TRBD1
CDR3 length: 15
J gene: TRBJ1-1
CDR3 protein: CASSSPRQGLTEAFF
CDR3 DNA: TGTGCCAGCAGTTCCCCGCGACAGGGGTTGACTGAAGCTTTCTTT

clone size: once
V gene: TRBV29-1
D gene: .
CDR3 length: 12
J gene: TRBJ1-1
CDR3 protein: CSVEAGNTEAFF
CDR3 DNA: TGCAGCGTTGAGGCAGGGAACACTGAAGCTTTCTTT

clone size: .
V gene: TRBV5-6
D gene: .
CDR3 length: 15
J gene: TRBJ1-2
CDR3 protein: CASSLSFGGYGGYTF
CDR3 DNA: TGTGCCAGCAGCTTGAGTTTCGGGGGGTACGGCGGCTACACCTTC

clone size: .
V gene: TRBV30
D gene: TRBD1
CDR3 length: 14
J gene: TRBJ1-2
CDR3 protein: CAWSVAQGVTGYTF
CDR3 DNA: TGTGCCTGGAGTGTAGCCCAGGGGGTTACGGGCTACACCTTC

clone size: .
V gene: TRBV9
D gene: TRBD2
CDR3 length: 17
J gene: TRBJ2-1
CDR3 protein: CASSVGTGTSASTEQFF
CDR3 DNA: TGTGCCAGCAGCGTAGGTACCGGGACTAGCGCATCAACTGAGCAGTTCTTC

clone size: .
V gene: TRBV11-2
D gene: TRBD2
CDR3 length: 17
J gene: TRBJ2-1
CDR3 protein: CASSFHGLAGGGNEQFF
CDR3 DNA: TGTGCCAGCAGCTTTCACGGACTAGCGGGGGGAGGAAATGAGCAGTTCTTC

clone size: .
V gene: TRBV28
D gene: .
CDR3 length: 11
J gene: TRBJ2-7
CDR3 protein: CASSQTYEQYF
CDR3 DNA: TGTGCCAGCAGTCAGACCTACGAGCAGTACTTC